This T cell receptor (beta chain) was sequenced during a study of T cell responses to AZD1222 COVID-19 vaccine. As for the study in general: Investigators merged groups given second doses at roughly 4 or roughly 12 weeks. Study conclusions and caveats: Nearly half of spike-specific TCRs reportedly target unmutated variant regions.

The count of this clone is one. Its antigen is as yet unknown. With V trimmed by 4 bases and J by 10 bases, 2 bases remained unmatched. The CDR3 contains 12 residues. From germline, CDR1 is SGDLS and CDR2 YYNGEE. Clones were read by immunoSEQ multiplex PCR, and TCRdb kept only the in-frame ones, dropping some. The profile shows about 100,000 clones, about 93% of them singletons. This TCR was recovered from an adult in good health. The chain combines TRBV9 with TRBJ1-6, with TRBD1 matching 7 bases. Material: peripheral blood, obtained on day 0 of AZD1222 vaccination. In DNA form, the CDR3 reads TGTGCCAGCAGCCGAGGGGGCTCACCCCTCCACTTT. This encodes CASSRGGSPLHF.